This T cell receptor beta chain was profiled in a study of PD-1 blockade in classical Hodgkin lymphoma. About the study: Patients had nivolumab dosed at 3 mg/kg, delivered intravenously every 2 weeks.

Relapse was seen in all patients after autologous stem cell transplantation, and brentuximab vedotin exposure was variable. The table came from immunoSEQ multiplex PCR; TCRdb's copy has only in-frame clones and leaves some out. The sample has over 80,000 clones, roughly 89% seen once; the top ten hold 2.5% to 3%. Germline V gene data show CDR1 as LNHDA and CDR2 as SQIVND (reference sequence). The CDR3 sequence is 14 residues long. V was trimmed by 4 bases and J by 0 bases, leaving 9 bases between them. The sequence came from a human donor with classical Hodgkin lymphoma. The rearrangement uses TRBV19 and TRBJ2-5; a possible D gene is TRBD2 (6 bases). Sequencing used peripheral blood mononuclear cells (PBMCs), obtained at baseline. Here the CDR3 reads CASSRGVNQETQYF. CDR3 bases: TGTGCCAGTAGTAGGGGGGTGAACCAAGAGACCCAGTACTTC.